This record concerns one TCR beta chain sequence. The antigen is not known. Relative to the germline gene, one junction end is altered; a read error may explain this. These data originate in a study of identical twins. Notes on the study in general: Donors were not followed over many years; analysis was cross-sectional. Out-of-frame alpha sequences common to twins were enriched for low generation probability. Abundant cord blood beta clonotypes carried fewer insertions; memory repertoires showed none.

MiXCR, applied by TCRdb to the 5' RACE reads, yields one record per CDR3 protein. Among about 240,000 distinct CDR3 sequences listed, roughly a tenth were seen once. CDR1 is SGHRS, CDR2 YFSETQ, per germline. CDR3 length equals 15 residues. Sequencing was performed on memory T cells sorted from blood. The sequence was obtained from a man in his fifties or sixties in good health. The chain employs TRBV5-1 and TRBJ2-7; a possible D gene is TRBD2 (7 bases). This CDR3 is CASSRGGEPTYDQYF. For the CDR3, the DNA is TGCGCCAGCAGCAGAGGGGGGGAGCCAACCTACGATCAGTACTTC.